Listed here are 29 T cell receptor beta chains from one sample, sequenced in a study of shared clonotypes between healthy human individuals. Selected positively for CCR7 and CD45RO-negative, naive CD8 cells excluded terminally differentiated effector memory CD45RA+ cells. Assay: immunoSEQ multiplex PCR; the TCRdb copy retains only in-frame clones and omits some. This table has around 700,000 clones, about 91% appearing once. Sequencing was carried out using naive CD8+ T cells sorted from blood. These receptor sequences come from a man aged 30-40 years in good health.

The gene calls are TRBV19 and TRBJ2-1, with D possibly TRBD2 on 6 matching bases. The length of the CDR3 is 15 residues. The V end was cut by 3 bases, the J end by 4 bases, with 13 bases between. Germline-derived CDR1 and CDR2 are LNHDA and SQIVND (reference sequence). DNA for the CDR3: TGTGCCAGTAGTATGGTTCCGGGAGCTTACAATGAGCAGTTCTTC. Translating it yields CASSMVPGAYNEQFF.

The V call is TRBV9, the J call TRBJ2-7; the D gene is possibly TRBD2 (6 bases). The CDR3 is 16 residues long. V was pared by 0 bases and J by 7 bases, with 20 bases between. Germline V gene sequence: CDR1 SGDLS, CDR2 YYNGEE. Written as DNA, the CDR3 is TGTGCCAGCAGCGTAGATAGAGACCCCCGCGCGGGAGAGCAGTACTTC. Translating it yields CASSVDRDPRAGEQYF.

The CDR3 loop is CASSNQNTEAFF. For the CDR3, the DNA is TGTGCCAGCAGCAATCAAAACACTGAAGCTTTCTTT. The rearrangement joins TRBV7-9 to TRBJ1-1, with D hard to call. V dropped 5 bases and J dropped 2 bases, with 6 bases sitting between them. The germline CDR1 and CDR2 sequences are SEHNR and FQNEAQ (reference sequence). This CDR3 comprises 12 residues.

The J gene is TRBJ2-7, the V gene TRBV5-6, with TRBD1 as a possible D gene (5 bases). This CDR3 region has 15 residues. Germline V lookup: CDR1 SGHDT, CDR2 YYEEEE. Between the trimmed V and J ends, which lost 4 bases and 0 bases, there was a span of 14 bases. The CDR3 is CASSTTAQYSYEQYF. CDR3 bases: TGTGCCAGCAGCACGACAGCCCAATACTCCTACGAGCAGTACTTC.

The J gene is TRBJ2-1, the V gene TRBV5-1; 10 nucleotides match TRBD2. Germline V gene sequence: CDR1 SGHRS, CDR2 YFSETQ. CDR3 length: 18 residues. Trimming took 0 bases from V and 7 from J; bases not matched to a gene: 13. The CDR3, as DNA: TGCGCCAGCAGCTTGGCAACGCTCCTAGCGGGAGATATGAATGAGCAGTTCTTC. It translates to CASSLATLLAGDMNEQFF.

The gene calls are TRBV4-3 and TRBJ1-2; 11 positions match TRBD1. Germline CDR1 and CDR2: LGHNA and YSLEER. V gave up 1 base and J gave up 4 bases; unmatched junction bases: 11. The CDR3 has 18 amino acids. The DNA of the CDR3 is TGCGCCAGCAGCCAAGGCTGGACAGGGGGCGTAAGTGCCTATGGCTACACCTTC. It yields the protein CASSQGWTGGVSAYGYTF.

V is TRBV9 and J is TRBJ2-2, with 8 bases fitting TRBD2. Germline CDR1 and CDR2: SGDLS and YYNGEE. The CDR3 length is 17 residues. J was trimmed by 4 bases and V by 4 bases; bases with no gene match: 12. CDR3 protein: CASSSQRGSGITGELFF. CDR3 nucleotides: TGTGCCAGCAGCTCCCAGCGGGGGAGTGGTATCACCGGGGAGCTGTTTTTT.

The rearrangement uses TRBV5-6 and TRBJ2-7; 8 bases are a match to TRBD1. Germline CDR1 SGHDT, CDR2 YYEEEE. With V trimmed by 0 bases and J by 3 bases, 2 bases remained unmatched. The CDR3 consists of 14 residues. CDR3 coding DNA: TGTGCCAGCAGCTTGGGGACAGGGCTCTACGAGCAGTACTTC. This sequence encodes CASSLGTGLYEQYF. Supplemented by reference TRBV5-6 and TRBJ2-7, the full variable domain reads DAGVTQSPTHLIKTRGQQVTLRCSPKSGHDTVSWYQQALGQGPQFIFQYYEEEERQRGNFPDRFSGHQFPNYSSELNVNALLLGDSALYLCASSLGTGLYEQYFGPGTRLTVT.

The chain uses TRBV6-5 and TRBJ2-1; 9 positions agree with TRBD1. This CDR3 has 14 residues. The V segment lost 10 bases and the J segment 7 bases; nucleotides outside the gene matches: 11. Germline values: CDR1 MNHEY, CDR2 SVGAGI. CDR3 region: CATWSGTGWNEQFF. The CDR3 DNA follows: TGTGCCACTTGGTCCGGGACAGGGTGGAATGAGCAGTTCTTC.

The rearrangement joins TRBV9 to TRBJ2-7; possibly TRBD2 for D (5 bases). V lost 4 bases and J lost 1, with 9 bases in between. This CDR3 region has 13 residues. Germline-derived CDR1 and CDR2 are SGDLS and YYNGEE. CDR3 sequence: CASSIGESYEQYF. The CDR3 DNA sequence: TGTGCCAGCAGCATCGGGGAGTCCTACGAGCAGTACTTC.

The chain combines TRBV5-1 with TRBJ2-1, with 12 nucleotides matching TRBD1. With V trimmed by 4 bases and J by 4 bases, 6 bases remained unmatched. The CDR3 contains 16 residues. Looked up from germline, CDR1 is SGHRS and CDR2 is YFSETQ. As DNA, the CDR3 is TGCGCCAGCAGCGACGGGACAGGGGGCAGGTACAATGAGCAGTTCTTC. As protein: CASSDGTGGRYNEQFF.

The chain combines TRBV5-4 with TRBJ2-7; D possibly corresponds to TRBD2 (5 bases). Germline V gene data show CDR1 as SGHNT and CDR2 as YYREEE (reference sequence). Trimming pared 6 bases from V and 3 bases from J, leaving 25 bases between. The CDR3 sequence is 17 residues long. The CDR3 sequence is CASITGIGLADYYEQYF. CDR3 nucleotide sequence: TGTGCCAGCATCACTGGGATCGGGCTAGCAGATTACTACGAGCAGTACTTC.

This chain joins TRBV27 and TRBJ2-1; a weak D match, TRBD2 (6 bases). Trimming took 0 bases from V and 3 from J, leaving 12 bases between them. The germline V gene has CDR1 MNHEY and CDR2 SMNVEV (reference sequence). CDR3 length: 16 residues. The CDR3 DNA sequence: TGTGCCAGCAGTTTATCGATAAGCGGGTACTACAATGAGCAGTTCTTC. This translates into CASSLSISGYYNEQFF.

The chain uses TRBV15 and TRBJ2-3; no reliable D call. The germline CDR1 and CDR2 sequences are LNHNV and YYDKDF (reference sequence). There are 15 residues in the CDR3. Trimming shortened V by 1 base and J by 2 bases, and 10 bases separated the two germline ends. The CDR3 region is CATSRAAFPTDTQYF. The DNA for the CDR3 is TGTGCCACCAGCAGAGCGGCCTTCCCCACAGATACGCAGTATTTT.

The chain uses TRBV7-9 and TRBJ2-7; TRBD1 matches at 10 bases. Germline assignment: CDR1 SEHNR and CDR2 FQNEAQ (reference sequence). This CDR3 region has 16 residues. V lost 4 bases and J lost 4; bases outside the gene matches: 10. CDR3 sequence: CASSSTGGELVYEQYF. DNA of the CDR3: TGTGCCAGCAGCTCGACAGGGGGCGAATTGGTTTACGAGCAGTACTTC.

The chain has TRBV27 and TRBJ1-1; no firm D call. The germline gives CDR1 MNHEY, CDR2 SMNVEV (reference sequence). The CDR3 runs to 14 residues. Trimming took 3 bases from V and 2 from J, leaving 10 bases between them. The CDR3 reads CASSLNRPNTEAFF. The CDR3 DNA reads TGTGCCAGCAGTTTGAACAGACCCAACACTGAAGCTTTCTTT.

The chain is built from TRBV7-6 and TRBJ2-1, with a possible D match to TRBD2 (5 bases). This CDR3 has 17 amino acids. Trimming removed 1 base at V and 1 base at J, with 14 bases between. Germline CDR1 reads SGHVS; CDR2 reads FNYEAQ. CDR3 residues: CASSLDPLWESYNEQFF. In DNA form, the CDR3 reads TGTGCCAGCAGCTTAGACCCCCTTTGGGAGTCCTACAATGAGCAGTTCTTC.

The chain joins TRBV28 to TRBJ2-7, with 11 bases fitting TRBD1. This CDR3 contains 17 residues. V lost 4 bases to trimming and J lost 3 bases; unmatched junction nucleotides: 11. CDR1 and CDR2 (germline): MDHEN, SYDVKM. CDR3 DNA sequence: TGTGCCAGCAGTTCCTACCTTGGGGGACAGGGGGGCTACGAGCAGTACTTC. Residues: CASSSYLGGQGGYEQYF.

The V gene is TRBV6-1, the J gene TRBJ2-5; TRBD1 is a possible D gene (7 bases). In germline, CDR1 is MNHNS, CDR2 SASEGT. The V and J ends lost 1 base and 5 bases respectively, with 32 bases between them. This CDR3 comprises 21 residues. The DNA of the CDR3 is TGTGCCAGCAGTGAAGAATCATGGATCCGGGTAGTACAGGGGAGGTGGGAGACCCAGTACTTC. This gives the protein CASSEESWIRVVQGRWETQYF.

For this clone: A much larger clone sits a single nucleotide away, making a read error possible. The chain recombines TRBV11-2 with TRBJ2-7; 8 bases fit TRBD1. The CDR3 has 13 amino acids. CDR1 SGHAT and CDR2 FQNNGV come from the germline V gene. Trimming took 5 bases from V and 3 from J; bases not matched to a gene: 3. CDR3 loop: CASSPGQDYEQYF. CDR3 coding DNA: TGTGCCAGCAGCCCGGGACAGGACTACGAGCAGTACTTC.

The chain combines TRBV19 with TRBJ1-1, with 10 bases that match TRBD1. J lost 0 bases, V lost 7 bases, and 5 bases had no gene match. Germline assignment: CDR1 LNHDA and CDR2 SQIVND (reference sequence). The CDR3 covers 15 residues. This CDR3 is CASTWGQGLNTEAFF. In nucleotides, the CDR3 is TGTGCCAGTACCTGGGGACAGGGGTTGAACACTGAAGCTTTCTTT.

This chain connects TRBV6-1 to TRBJ1-5; D is uncertain. There are 16 residues in the CDR3. V lost 1 base and J lost 0, with 10 bases in between. Germline V lookup: CDR1 MNHNS, CDR2 SASEGT. CDR3 sequence: CASSEGVQYSNQPQHF. In DNA form, the CDR3 reads TGTGCCAGCAGTGAAGGTGTACAGTATAGCAATCAGCCCCAGCATTTT.

CDR3 loop: CASSTSDRGAPSTEAFF. DNA for the CDR3: TGTGCCAGTAGTACCTCGGACAGGGGCGCCCCCAGCACTGAAGCTTTCTTT. The chain is built from TRBV19 and TRBJ1-1; 9 nucleotides line up with TRBD1. CDR1 is LNHDA, CDR2 SQIVND, per germline (reference sequence). V shed 4 bases, J shed 4 bases, and the junction held 13 bases outside the gene matches. The CDR3 length is 17 residues.

The rearrangement uses TRBV7-9 and TRBJ2-1; D is unresolved. Germline-derived CDR1 and CDR2 are SEHNR and FQNEAQ (reference sequence). CDR3 length: 13 residues. The ends were cut back, 1 base at V and 10 bases at J, with 11 bases in the middle. The CDR3 is CASSLDQAKEQFF. CDR3 nucleotides: TGTGCCAGCAGCTTAGATCAGGCAAAAGAGCAGTTCTTC. Full variable domain (rest looked up from reference TRBV7-9 and TRBJ2-1): DTGVSQNPRHKITKRGQNVTFRCDPISEHNRLYWYRQTLGQGPEFLTYFQNEAQLEKSRLLSDRFSAERPKGSFSTLEIQRTEQGDSAMYLCASSLDQAKEQFFGPGTRLTVL.

This rearrangement joins TRBV28 to TRBJ2-5; TRBD2 matches 12 bases. J lost 4 bases, V lost 4 bases, and 10 bases had no gene match. Per germline, CDR1 MDHEN and CDR2 SYDVKM. This CDR3 has 17 amino acids. CDR3 loop: CASSSRLAGENGETQYF. As DNA, the CDR3 is TGTGCCAGCAGTTCCCGACTAGCGGGAGAGAATGGAGAGACCCAGTACTTC.

J is TRBJ2-1 and V is TRBV9; D assignment may be TRBD1 or TRBD2 (6 bases each). V lost 4 bases to trimming and J lost 8 bases, with 19 bases between them. The CDR3 runs to 15 residues. CDR1 SGDLS and CDR2 YYNGEE come from the germline V gene. The CDR3 bases are TGTGCCAGCAGCCTGAGGGGTATCGGGGGCGATGAGCAGTTCTTC. Encoded protein: CASSLRGIGGDEQFF.

J is TRBJ1-2 and V is TRBV27, with a weak D call TRBD1 (5 bases). With 2 bases removed from V and 0 bases from J, the gap between germline ends came to 10 bases. This CDR3 comprises 15 residues. CDR1 and CDR2 from the germline V gene are MNHEY and SMNVEV (reference sequence). For the CDR3, the DNA is TGTGCCAGCAGTTTACAGTCAGGGCCTAACTATGGCTACACCTTC. Its translation: CASSLQSGPNYGYTF.

The chain couples TRBV7-9 to TRBJ2-3, with 11 bases that match TRBD2. CDR3 size: 16 residues. Germline V gene data show CDR1 as SEHNR and CDR2 as FQNEAQ (reference sequence). V was clipped by 5 bases and J by 5 bases; unmatched bases: 9. The chain's CDR3 is CASSRPLAGDIDTQYF. The CDR3, as DNA: TGTGCCAGCAGCCGCCCACTAGCGGGAGATATAGATACGCAGTATTTT.

A remark on this clone: Other DNA sequences of this sample code for an identical CDR3. The chain recombines TRBV6-1 with TRBJ2-7; D is uncertain. The CDR3 extends over 11 amino acids. V shed 4 bases and J shed 4 bases, with 5 bases lying between them. From germline, CDR1 is MNHNS and CDR2 SASEGT. The CDR3 nucleotides read TGTGCCAGCAGTGCATATTACGAGCAGTACTTC. Its protein product is CASSAYYEQYF.